The 8 T cell receptor beta chains listed next were all sequenced from one sample in a study of blood T cell repertoires in COVID-19. Only in-frame clones appear in the TCRdb table, and some are missing; sequencing was by immunoSEQ multiplex PCR. This sample yields 110,000 or so clones, of which over 60% are seen a single time; approximately 8% belongs to the top ten. The specimen sequenced was peripheral blood. Every receptor here comes from a human donor in a cohort sampled during active COVID-19.

This chain joins TRBV7-9 and TRBJ2-7; 7 bases are shared with TRBD1. The CDR3 length is 13 residues. Looked up from germline, CDR1 is SEHNR and CDR2 is FQNEAQ (reference sequence). The V segment lost 2 bases and the J segment 6 bases; nucleotides outside the gene matches: 4. The CDR3 protein is CASSLLQGLEQYF. For the CDR3, the DNA is TGTGCCAGCAGCTTACTACAGGGGCTCGAGCAGTACTTC.

The table lists this clone with a few counts. CDR3 sequence reads: CASSLGGTGSFPSEQYF. The CDR3, as DNA: TGTGCCAGCAGCTTAGGCGGGACAGGGTCTTTCCCTTCCGAGCAGTACTTC. The gene calls are TRBV13 and TRBJ2-7, with 9 bases that match TRBD1. CDR3 length equals 17 residues. V dropped 0 bases and J dropped 6; count of bases not matched to a gene: 12. Germline V lookup: CDR1 PRHDT, CDR2 FYEKMQ (reference sequence).

Only a few counts were recorded for this clone. This rearrangement joins TRBV30 to TRBJ2-7; no reliable D call. The ends were cut back, 0 bases at V and 1 base at J, with 4 bases in the middle. Germline values: CDR1 GTSNPN, CDR2 SVGIG (reference sequence). This CDR3 has 12 amino acids. The CDR3 region has the DNA TGTGCCTGGAGTGTAACATCCTACGAGCAGTACTTC. The encoded protein is CAWSVTSYEQYF. Supplemented by reference TRBV30 and TRBJ2-7, the full variable domain reads SQTIHQWPATLVQPVGSPLSLECTVEGTSNPNLYWYRQAAGRGLQLLFYSVGIGQISSEVPQNLSASRPQDRQFILSSKKLLLSDSGFYLCAWSVTSYEQYFGPGTRLTVT.

As to this clone: Additional DNA sequences in this sample encode the identical CDR3. The chain employs TRBV28 and TRBJ2-7; 14 bases match TRBD2. V shed 5 bases, J shed 3 bases, and the junction held 3 bases outside the gene matches. CDR3 length equals 15 residues. CDR1 is MDHEN and CDR2 is SYDVKM in the germline V gene. The CDR3 bases are TGTGCCAGCAGTCAGGGACTAGCGGGAGTCTACGAGCAGTACTTC. Translation: CASSQGLAGVYEQYF.

This sequence joins TRBV7-9 and TRBJ2-1, with 12 bases fitting TRBD2. The CDR3 has 15 amino acids. Germline CDR1 reads SEHNR; CDR2 reads FQNEAQ (reference sequence). V lost 5 bases, J lost 7 bases, and 6 bases stayed unmatched. CDR3 sequence reads: CASSQRTSGRNEQFF. CDR3 DNA: TGTGCCAGCAGCCAGCGCACTAGCGGGAGGAATGAGCAGTTCTTC.

The V and J genes are TRBV14 and TRBJ1-2; no firm D call. The CDR3 runs to 14 residues. V was cut by 4 bases and J by 4 bases, with 13 bases left in between. Germline V gene sequence: CDR1 SGHDN, CDR2 FVKESK. CDR3 residues: CASSPSEGRYGYTF. In DNA form, the CDR3 reads TGTGCCAGCAGCCCATCAGAGGGTCGCTATGGCTACACCTTC.

This clone was seen a few times. The chain recombines TRBV7-9 with TRBJ2-7, with 7 bases lining up with TRBD1. From germline, CDR1 is SEHNR and CDR2 FQNEAQ (reference sequence). V was clipped by 2 bases and J by 5 bases; unmatched bases: 0. This CDR3 is built from 12 residues. The CDR3 nucleotides read TGTGCCAGCAGCTTAACAGGGGACGAGCAGTACTTC. Translated, it gives CASSLTGDEQYF.

The V gene is TRBV6-6, the J gene TRBJ2-1; 8 bases fit TRBD1. The ends lost 3 bases at V and 7 bases at J; junction bases unmatched: 5. From germline, CDR1 is MNHNY and CDR2 SVGAGI (reference sequence). The CDR3 length is 14 residues. The CDR3: CASSYPQGANEQFF. For the CDR3, the DNA is TGTGCCAGCAGTTATCCGCAGGGGGCGAATGAGCAGTTCTTC.